A single sample gave rise to the 9 T cell receptor beta chains below, sequenced in a study of blood T cell repertoires in COVID-19. Method: immunoSEQ multiplex PCR; TCRdb's copy keeps in-frame clones and lacks some. The repertoire consists of roughly 160,000 clones, with 82% occurring once and the leading ten covering 15% to 20%. The sequencing sample was made of PBMCs or T cells enriched from blood (not recorded which). The receptors stem from a man in his sixties who had recovered from COVID-19.

This clone was recorded only once. The V and J genes are TRBV5-1 and TRBJ2-7, with D possibly being TRBD1 (6 bases). Germline loops: CDR1 SGHRS, CDR2 YFSETQ. The CDR3 runs to 15 residues. V was shortened by 1 base and J by 1 base, with 12 bases between the two germline ends. In DNA form, the CDR3 reads TGCGCCAGCAGCTTGCAACAGGGATTATCCTACGAGCAGTACTTC. Encoded protein: CASSLQQGLSYEQYF.

This clone was detected once. The J gene is TRBJ2-3, the V gene TRBV18; TRBD1 agrees at 11 bases. There are 15 residues in the CDR3. In germline, CDR1 is KGHSH, CDR2 LQKENI. V lost 3 bases and J lost 4; bases outside the gene matches: 3. Here the CDR3 reads CASSPGQGASDTQYF. CDR3 in DNA: TGTGCCAGCTCACCCGGACAGGGGGCATCAGATACGCAGTATTTT.

The rearrangement joins TRBV19 to TRBJ2-1; 8 positions agree with TRBD2. The J segment lost 5 bases and the V segment lost 5 bases, leaving 8 bases of the junction unmatched. The germline V gene encodes CDR1 LNHDA and CDR2 SQIVND (reference sequence). This CDR3 has 15 amino acids. CDR3 protein: CASSLRTSGHNEQFF. CDR3 DNA sequence: TGTGCCAGTAGTCTCCGAACTAGCGGCCACAATGAGCAGTTCTTC.

This clone has only a few counts. This chain connects TRBV7-3 to TRBJ2-2, with D possibly matching TRBD1 (6 bases). Trimming cost V 4 bases and J 7 bases, with 13 bases left between them. CDR3 length: 14 amino acids. From germline, CDR1 is SGHTA and CDR2 FQGTGA. In DNA form, the CDR3 reads TGTGCCAGCAGCTCAGGGGTGGTTGGCGGGGAGCTGTTTTTT. Amino acids: CASSSGVVGGELFF. Full variable domain (rest looked up from reference TRBV7-3 and TRBJ2-2): GAGVSQTPSNKVTEKGKYVELRCDPISGHTALYWYRQSLGQGPEFLIYFQGTGAADDSGLPNDRFFAVRPEGSVSTLKIQRTERGDSAVYLCASSSGVVGGELFFGEGSRLTVL.

The genes are TRBV28 and TRBJ1-1, with TRBD1 matching 8 bases. The J segment lost 4 bases and the V segment lost 4 bases, leaving 8 bases of the junction unmatched. The CDR3 spans 15 residues. Germline V gives CDR1 MDHEN, CDR2 SYDVKM. As DNA, the CDR3 is TGTGCCAGCAGTTCCCCAGGGGGCTCGGGCACTGAAGCTTTCTTT. Translated, it gives CASSSPGGSGTEAFF.

The rearrangement joins TRBV10-3 to TRBJ2-7, with a possible D match to TRBD1 (6 bases). There are 15 residues in the CDR3. Germline V gene lookup returns CDR1 ENHRY and CDR2 SYGVKD. Trimming stripped 8 bases from V and 0 bases from J, with 17 bases between. The CDR3 sequence: CAIGIGDTSSYEQYF. The CDR3 nucleotides read TGTGCCATCGGGATAGGGGACACCAGCTCCTACGAGCAGTACTTC.

The rearrangement joins TRBV27 to TRBJ2-7, with D hard to call. The V gene's germline CDR1 is MNHEY and CDR2 SMNVEV (reference sequence). This CDR3 comprises 13 residues. The germline V and J ends were trimmed by 5 bases and 0 bases, with 8 bases remaining between them. The CDR3 nucleotides are TGTGCCAGCAGTCCCCCCAACTCCTACGAGCAGTACTTC. Residues: CASSPPNSYEQYF.

The chain recombines TRBV19 with TRBJ2-1; no clear D gene. The germline gives CDR1 LNHDA, CDR2 SQIVND (reference sequence). Trimming cost V 6 bases and J 5 bases, with 8 bases left between them. The CDR3 is 12 amino acids. CDR3 DNA sequence: TGTGCCAGTAGAATCCTCCACAATGAGCAGTTCTTC. It codes for CASRILHNEQFF. Complete variable domain (other parts from reference TRBV19 and TRBJ2-1): DGGITQSPKYLFRKEGQNVTLSCEQNLNHDAMYWYRQDPGQGLRLIYYSQIVNDFQKGDIAEGYSVSREKKESFPLTVTSAQKNPTAFYLCASRILHNEQFFGPGTRLTVL.

The chain links TRBV7-6 to TRBJ2-7; perhaps TRBD2 as D (5 bases). Deletions cut 8 bases from V and 7 bases from J, with 15 bases between. The germline V gene encodes CDR1 SGHVS and CDR2 FNYEAQ. The CDR3 runs 12 residues. The CDR3 coding sequence is TGTGCCAGCGGGCTTCCAACGGGGGAGCAGTACTTC. Translated: CASGLPTGEQYF. Based on the CDR3 plus reference TRBV7-6 and TRBJ2-7, the full variable domain is GAGVSQSPRYKVTKRGQDVALRCDPISGHVSLYWYRQALGQGPEFLTYFNYEAQQDKSGLPNDRFSAERPEGSISTLTIQRTEQRDSAMYRCASGLPTGEQYFGPGTRLTVT.